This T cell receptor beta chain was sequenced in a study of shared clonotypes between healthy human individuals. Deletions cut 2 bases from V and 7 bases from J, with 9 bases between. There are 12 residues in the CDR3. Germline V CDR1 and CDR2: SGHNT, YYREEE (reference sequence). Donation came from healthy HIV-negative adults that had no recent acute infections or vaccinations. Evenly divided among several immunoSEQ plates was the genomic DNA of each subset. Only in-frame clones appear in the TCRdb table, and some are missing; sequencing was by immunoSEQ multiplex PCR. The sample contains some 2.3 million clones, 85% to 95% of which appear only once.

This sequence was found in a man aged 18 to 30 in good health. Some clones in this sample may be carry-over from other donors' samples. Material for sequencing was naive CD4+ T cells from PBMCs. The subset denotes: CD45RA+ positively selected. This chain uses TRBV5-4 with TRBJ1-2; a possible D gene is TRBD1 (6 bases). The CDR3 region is CASSFTGAGYTF. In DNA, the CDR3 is TGTGCCAGCAGCTTCACGGGGGCTGGCTACACCTTC.